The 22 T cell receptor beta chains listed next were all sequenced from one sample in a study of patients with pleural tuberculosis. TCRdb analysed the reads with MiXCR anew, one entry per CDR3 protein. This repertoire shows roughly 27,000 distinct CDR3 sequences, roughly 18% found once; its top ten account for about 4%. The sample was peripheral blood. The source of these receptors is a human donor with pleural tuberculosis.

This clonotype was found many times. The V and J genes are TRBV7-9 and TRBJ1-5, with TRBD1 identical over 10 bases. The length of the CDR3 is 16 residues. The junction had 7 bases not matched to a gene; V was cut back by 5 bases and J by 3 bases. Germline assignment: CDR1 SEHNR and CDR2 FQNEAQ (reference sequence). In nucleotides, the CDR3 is TGTGCCAGCAGCCTAGACAGGGGGCAAAACAATCAGCCCCAGCATTTT. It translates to CASSLDRGQNNQPQHF.

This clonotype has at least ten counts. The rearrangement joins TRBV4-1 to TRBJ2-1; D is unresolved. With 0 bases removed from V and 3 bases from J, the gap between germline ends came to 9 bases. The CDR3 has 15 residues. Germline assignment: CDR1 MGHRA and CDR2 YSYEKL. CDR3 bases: TGCGCCAGCAGCCAAGATATGGCTGACTACAATGAGCAGTTCTTC. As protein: CASSQDMADYNEQFF.

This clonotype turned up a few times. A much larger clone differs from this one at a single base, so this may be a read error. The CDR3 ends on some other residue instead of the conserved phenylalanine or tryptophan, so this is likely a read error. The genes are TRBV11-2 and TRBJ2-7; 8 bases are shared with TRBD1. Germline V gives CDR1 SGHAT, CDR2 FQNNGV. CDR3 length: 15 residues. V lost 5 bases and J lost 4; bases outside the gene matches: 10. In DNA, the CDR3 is TGTGCCAGCAGCCGGGACCAGGGGGCATATTACGAGCAGTACCTC. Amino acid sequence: CASSRDQGAYYEQYL.

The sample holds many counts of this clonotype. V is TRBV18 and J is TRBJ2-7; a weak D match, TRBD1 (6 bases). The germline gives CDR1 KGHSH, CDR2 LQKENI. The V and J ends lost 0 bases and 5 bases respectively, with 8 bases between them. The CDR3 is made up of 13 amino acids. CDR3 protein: CASSPPGHDEQYF. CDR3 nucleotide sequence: TGTGCCAGCTCACCACCGGGACATGACGAGCAGTACTTC. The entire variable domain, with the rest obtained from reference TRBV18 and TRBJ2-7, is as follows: NAGVMQNPRHLVRRRGQEARLRCSPMKGHSHVYWYRQLPEEGLKFMVYLQKENIIDESGMPKERFSAEFPKEGPSILRIQQVVRGDSAAYFCASSPPGHDEQYFGPGTRLTVT.

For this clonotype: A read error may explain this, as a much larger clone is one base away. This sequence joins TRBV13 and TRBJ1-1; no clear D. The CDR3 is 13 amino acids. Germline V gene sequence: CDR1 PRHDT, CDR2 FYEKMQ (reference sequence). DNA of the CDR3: TGTGCCAGCAGCGTAGTCCGTAACACTGGAGCTTTCTTT. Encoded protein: CASSVVRNTGAFF.

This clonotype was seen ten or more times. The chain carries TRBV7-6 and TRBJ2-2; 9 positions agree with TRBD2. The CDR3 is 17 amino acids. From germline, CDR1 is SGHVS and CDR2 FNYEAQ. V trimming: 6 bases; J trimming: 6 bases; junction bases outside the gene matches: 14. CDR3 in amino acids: CASRPPISGGSSGELFF. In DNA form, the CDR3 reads TGTGCCAGCAGGCCCCCCATTAGCGGGGGATCCTCCGGGGAGCTGTTTTTT.

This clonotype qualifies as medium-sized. CDR3 coding DNA: TGTGCCAGCAGTTTCCCGGGGACGTACAATGAGCAGTTCTTC. Translating gives CASSFPGTYNEQFF. The rearrangement uses TRBV28 and TRBJ2-1; D may match TRBD1 or TRBD2 (5 bases each). Germline assignment: CDR1 MDHEN and CDR2 SYDVKM. Trimming shortened V by 3 bases and J by 4 bases, and 10 bases separated the two germline ends. CDR3 length: 14 amino acids. The whole variable domain, filled in from reference TRBV28 and TRBJ2-1, reads DVKVTQSSRYLVKRTGEKVFLECVQDMDHENMFWYRQDPGLGLRLIYFSYDVKMKEKGDIPEGYSVSREKKERFSLILESASTNQTSMYLCASSFPGTYNEQFFGPGTRLTVL.

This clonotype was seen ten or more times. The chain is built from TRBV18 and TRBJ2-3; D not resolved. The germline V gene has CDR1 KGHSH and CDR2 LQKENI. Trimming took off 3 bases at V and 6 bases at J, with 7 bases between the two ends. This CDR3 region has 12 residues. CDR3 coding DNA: TGTGCCAGCTCACCTTATGAGGATACGCAGTATTTT. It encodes CASSPYEDTQYF.

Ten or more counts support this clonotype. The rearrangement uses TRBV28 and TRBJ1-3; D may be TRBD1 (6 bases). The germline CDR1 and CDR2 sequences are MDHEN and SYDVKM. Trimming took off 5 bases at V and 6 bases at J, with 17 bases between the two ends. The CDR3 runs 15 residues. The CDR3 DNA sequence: TGTGCCAGCAGTCCCTCGACAGGACGTTTAAACACCATATATTTT. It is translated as CASSPSTGRLNTIYF.

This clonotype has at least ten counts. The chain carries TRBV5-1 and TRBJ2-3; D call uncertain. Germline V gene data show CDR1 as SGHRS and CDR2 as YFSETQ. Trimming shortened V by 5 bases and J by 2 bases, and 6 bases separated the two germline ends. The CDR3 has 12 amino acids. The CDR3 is CASRTNTDTQYF. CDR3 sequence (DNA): TGCGCCAGCAGGACGAACACAGATACGCAGTATTTT.

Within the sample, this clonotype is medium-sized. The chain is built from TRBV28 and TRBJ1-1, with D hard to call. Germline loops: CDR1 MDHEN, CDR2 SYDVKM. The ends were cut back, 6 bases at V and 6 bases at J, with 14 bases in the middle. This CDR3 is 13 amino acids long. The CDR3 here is CASRPTDTPEAFF. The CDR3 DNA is TGTGCCAGCAGACCCACTGACACACCTGAAGCTTTCTTT. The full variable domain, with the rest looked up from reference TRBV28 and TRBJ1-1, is DVKVTQSSRYLVKRTGEKVFLECVQDMDHENMFWYRQDPGLGLRLIYFSYDVKMKEKGDIPEGYSVSREKKERFSLILESASTNQTSMYLCASRPTDTPEAFFGQGTRLTVV.

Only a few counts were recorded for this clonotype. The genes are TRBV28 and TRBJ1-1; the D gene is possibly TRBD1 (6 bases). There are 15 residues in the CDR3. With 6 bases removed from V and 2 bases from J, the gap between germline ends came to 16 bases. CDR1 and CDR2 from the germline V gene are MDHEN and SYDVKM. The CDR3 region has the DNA TGTGCCAGCAGGAACAGGGAGCCGAGTAACACTGAAGCTTTCTTT. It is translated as CASRNREPSNTEAFF.

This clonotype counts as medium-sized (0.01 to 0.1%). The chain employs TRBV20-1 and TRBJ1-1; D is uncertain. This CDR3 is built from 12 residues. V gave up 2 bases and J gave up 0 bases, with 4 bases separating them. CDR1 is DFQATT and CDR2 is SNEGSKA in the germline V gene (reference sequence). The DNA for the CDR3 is TGCAGTGCTAGAAGCTTGAACACTGAAGCTTTCTTT. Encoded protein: CSARSLNTEAFF.

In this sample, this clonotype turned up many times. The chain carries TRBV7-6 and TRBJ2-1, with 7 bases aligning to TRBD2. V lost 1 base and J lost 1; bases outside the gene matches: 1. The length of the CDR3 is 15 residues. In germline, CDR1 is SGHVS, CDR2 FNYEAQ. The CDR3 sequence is CASSLERGSYNEQFF. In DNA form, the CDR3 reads TGTGCCAGCAGCTTAGAGCGGGGTTCCTACAATGAGCAGTTCTTC.

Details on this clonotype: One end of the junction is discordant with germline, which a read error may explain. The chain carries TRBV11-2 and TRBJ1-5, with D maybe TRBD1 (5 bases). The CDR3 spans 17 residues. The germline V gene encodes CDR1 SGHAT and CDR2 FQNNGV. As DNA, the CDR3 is TGTGCCAGCAGCCTGGATGGGGGGACCTTTAGCAATCAGACCCAGAATTTT. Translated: CASSLDGGTFSNQTQNF.

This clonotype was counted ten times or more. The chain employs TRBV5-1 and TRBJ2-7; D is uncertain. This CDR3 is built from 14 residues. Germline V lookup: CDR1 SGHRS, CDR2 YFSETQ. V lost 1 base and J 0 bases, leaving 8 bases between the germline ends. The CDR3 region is CASSLRTSSYEQYF. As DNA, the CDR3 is TGCGCCAGCAGCTTGAGGACCAGCTCCTACGAGCAGTACTTC.

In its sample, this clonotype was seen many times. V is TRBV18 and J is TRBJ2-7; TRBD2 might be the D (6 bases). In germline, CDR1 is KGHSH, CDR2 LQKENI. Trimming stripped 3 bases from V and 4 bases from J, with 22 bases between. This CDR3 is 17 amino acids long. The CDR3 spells CASSPNTGSRTTYEQYF. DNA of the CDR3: TGTGCCAGCTCACCCAACACCGGGAGCCGAACAACTTACGAGCAGTACTTC.

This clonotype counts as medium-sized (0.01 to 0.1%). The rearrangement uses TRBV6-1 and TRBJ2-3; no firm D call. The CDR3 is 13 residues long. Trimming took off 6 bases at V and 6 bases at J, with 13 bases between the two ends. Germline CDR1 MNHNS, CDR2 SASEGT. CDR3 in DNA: TGTGCCAGCAGCAAATTTCCCCCCGATACGCAGTATTTT. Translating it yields CASSKFPPDTQYF.

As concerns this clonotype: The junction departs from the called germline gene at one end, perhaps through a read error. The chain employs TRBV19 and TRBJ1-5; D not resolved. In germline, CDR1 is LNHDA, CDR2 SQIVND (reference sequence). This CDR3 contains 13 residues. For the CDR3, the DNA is TGTGCCAGTAGTACCCTCGAAGATCAGCCCCAGCACTTT. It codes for CASSTLEDQPQHF.

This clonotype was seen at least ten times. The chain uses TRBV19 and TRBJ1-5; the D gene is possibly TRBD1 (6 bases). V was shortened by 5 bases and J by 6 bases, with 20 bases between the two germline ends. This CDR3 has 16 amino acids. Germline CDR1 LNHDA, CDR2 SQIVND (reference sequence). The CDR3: CASSPGTLSLFQPQHF. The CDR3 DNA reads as TGTGCCAGTAGTCCCGGGACACTCTCCCTTTTTCAGCCCCAGCATTTT.

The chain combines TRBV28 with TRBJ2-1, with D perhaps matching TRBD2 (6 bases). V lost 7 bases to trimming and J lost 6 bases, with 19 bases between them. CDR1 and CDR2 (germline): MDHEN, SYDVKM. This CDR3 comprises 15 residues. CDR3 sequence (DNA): TGTGCCAGCACCCTGGACGGGAGCTCCCGCAATGAGCAGTTCTTC. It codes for CASTLDGSSRNEQFF.

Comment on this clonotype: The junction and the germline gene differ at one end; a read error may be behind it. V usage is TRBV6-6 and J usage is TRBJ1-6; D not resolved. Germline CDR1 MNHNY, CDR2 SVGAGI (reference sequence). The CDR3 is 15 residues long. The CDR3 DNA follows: TGTGCCAGCAGCGCCCGCGGCACAGAGAATTCACCCCTCTACTTT. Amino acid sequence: CASSARGTENSPLYF.